This passage covers 15 T cell receptor beta chains from one sample sequenced in a study of human CD4 T cells and Enterobacteriaceae (dated by TCRdb to about 2020). On a FACSAria III, memory CD4+ T cells were FACS-sorted to over 98% purity, defined as all CD4+ cells except CD45RA+CCR7+CD95- naive cells. Receptor libraries were prepared by the immunoSEQ multiplex PCR assay. Entries here come from immuneACCESS through TCRdb and include only in-frame sequences with V and J called. Some clones fail to appear in such tables; in the studies checked, an unresolved V gene covers under half of the shortfall, and the cause of the remainder is unknown. The sample table records tens of thousands of clones; roughly 79% of these occur just once. The ten largest account for around 1.7% of the sample. The sequenced material came from memory CD4+ T cells from blood. What this sample's cell subset or site label stands for: total memory CD4 T cells sorted directly ex vivo, unstimulated. The origin of the receptors is a human donor in good health.

CDR3 coding DNA: TGTGCCAGCAGCGGAAGACCGGGACTAGCGCCGATCCAAGAGACCCAGTACTTC. Encoded protein: CASSGRPGLAPIQETQYF. The chain combines TRBV9 with TRBJ2-5; TRBD2 matches at 10 bases. The CDR3 sequence is 18 residues long. Trimming at V came to 3 bases and at J to 1 base, leaving 12 bases not matched to a gene. Germline V gene sequence: CDR1 SGDLS, CDR2 YYNGEE.

The chain has TRBV18 and TRBJ2-4, with D perhaps matching TRBD2 (6 bases). This CDR3 has 14 amino acids. V dropped 2 bases and J dropped 4 bases, with 9 bases sitting between them. The germline V gene encodes CDR1 KGHSH and CDR2 LQKENI. Written as DNA, the CDR3 is TGTGCCAGCTCACCAACTAGCCGGAAAAACATTCAGTACTTC. Its protein is CASSPTSRKNIQYF.

The chain joins TRBV5-5 to TRBJ2-4, with 11 bases that match TRBD2. The CDR3 consists of 20 residues. J gave up 0 bases and V 1 base, and 12 bases lay outside the gene matches. Germline loops: CDR1 SGHKS, CDR2 YYEKEE (reference sequence). CDR3 sequence reads: CASSLLKPGLADSAKNIQYF. The CDR3 DNA sequence: TGTGCCAGCAGCTTGCTAAAACCGGGACTAGCGGACTCAGCCAAAAACATTCAGTACTTC.

The chain links TRBV27 to TRBJ1-5; TRBD1 matches at 8 bases. Unmatched junction bases numbered 3, after V lost 6 bases and J lost 2 bases. In germline, CDR1 is MNHEY, CDR2 SMNVEV (reference sequence). This CDR3 is built from 14 residues. The CDR3 region is CASRAGGRNQPQHF. The CDR3 bases are TGTGCCAGCAGGGCAGGGGGCCGCAATCAGCCCCAGCATTTT.

This clone showed up just a few times. V usage is TRBV10-1 and J usage is TRBJ2-3, with 8 positions matching TRBD2. Germline CDR1 and CDR2: WNHNN and SYGVQD (reference sequence). V was pared by 3 bases and J by 4 bases, with 9 bases of the junction left unmatched. This CDR3 contains 16 residues. DNA for the CDR3: TGCGCCAGCAGTGAAACAGGAGCGGGAGAAGCAGATACGCAGTATTTT. It is translated as CASSETGAGEADTQYF.

CDR3 DNA sequence: TGTGCCAGCACCCCGGACAGGAGGCACACTGAAGCTTTCTTT. It codes for CASTPDRRHTEAFF. The J gene is TRBJ1-1, the V gene TRBV27; 7 bases map to TRBD1. Germline V gives CDR1 MNHEY, CDR2 SMNVEV (reference sequence). V shed 7 bases, J shed 3 bases, and the junction held 8 bases outside the gene matches. There are 14 residues in the CDR3.

The genes are TRBV5-4 and TRBJ1-2; D unclear. This CDR3 has 12 residues. The V and J ends lost 0 bases and 5 bases respectively, with 5 bases between them. Germline V gene sequence: CDR1 SGHNT, CDR2 YYREEE (reference sequence). The CDR3 sequence: CASSLDSYGYTF. The DNA for the CDR3 is TGTGCCAGCAGCTTGGACAGTTATGGCTACACCTTC. Supplemented by reference TRBV5-4 and TRBJ1-2, the full variable domain reads ETGVTQSPTHLIKTRGQQVTLRCSSQSGHNTVSWYQQALGQGPQFIFQYYREEENGRGNFPPRFSGLQFPNYSSELNVNALELDDSALYLCASSLDSYGYTFGSGTRLTVV.

About this clone: The junction and the germline gene differ at one end; a read error may be behind it. This sequence joins TRBV5-1 and TRBJ1-1, with 10 positions matching TRBD1. Germline V gene lookup returns CDR1 SGHRS and CDR2 YFSETQ. This CDR3 is built from 16 residues. DNA of the CDR3: TGCGCCAGCAGCCCGGACAGGGGGGCGGCGAACGCTGAAGCTTTCTTT. This translates into CASSPDRGAANAEAFF. The entire variable domain, with the rest obtained from reference TRBV5-1 and TRBJ1-1, is as follows: KAGVTQTPRYLIKTRGQQVTLSCSPISGHRSVSWYQQTPGQGLQFLFEYFSETQRNKGNFPGRFSGRQFSNSRSEMNVSTLELGDSALYLCASSPDRGAANAEAFFGQGTRLTVV.

The CDR3 protein is CASSGRGQLTDTQYF. CDR3 DNA sequence: TGTGCCAGCAGCGGGAGGGGGCAACTAACAGATACGCAGTATTTT. The V gene is TRBV7-8, the J gene TRBJ2-3; D tentatively fits TRBD1 or TRBD2 (7 bases each). CDR1 is SGHVS and CDR2 is FQNEAQ in the germline V gene. Trimming removed 5 bases from V and 3 bases from J, with 15 bases in between. This CDR3 spans 15 amino acids.

This chain connects TRBV6-1 to TRBJ2-1; D may be TRBD1 or TRBD2 (5 bases each). Trimming shortened V by 8 bases and J by 4 bases, and 15 bases separated the two germline ends. Looked up from germline, CDR1 is MNHNS and CDR2 is SASEGT. The CDR3 length is 14 residues. The CDR3 nucleotides read TGTGCCAGCGGGGCTAGCTTTCTTTACAATGAGCAGTTCTTC. It codes for CASGASFLYNEQFF.

This clone came up a few times. The chain combines TRBV7-3 with TRBJ2-1; possibly TRBD1 for D (6 bases). Trimming stripped 6 bases from V and 7 bases from J, with 13 bases between. CDR3 length: 13 amino acids. The germline V gene encodes CDR1 SGHTA and CDR2 FQGTGA. CDR3 protein: CASSQQGGNEQFF. CDR3 coding DNA: TGTGCCAGCAGTCAACAGGGTGGGAATGAGCAGTTCTTC.

By its share, this clone is medium-sized. The DNA of the CDR3 is TGTGCCAGCAGTGGATCTATTAGCAATCAGCCCCAGCATTTT. The encoded protein is CASSGSISNQPQHF. The gene calls are TRBV2 and TRBJ1-5; no clear D. The CDR3 consists of 14 residues. The V gene's germline CDR1 is SNHLY and CDR2 FYNNEI. The V end lost 4 bases, the J end lost 0 bases, and 7 bases lay between the germline ends.

In this sample, this clone turned up once. V and J are TRBV29-1 and TRBJ2-3; 15 nucleotides line up with TRBD2. V shed 2 bases and J 1 base; nucleotides not matched to a gene: 10. CDR3 size: 19 residues. Germline V gene sequence: CDR1 SQVTM, CDR2 ANQGSEA. In nucleotides, the CDR3 is TGCAGCGTTGAATCTTTTTCTGGACTAGCGGGAGGGGGCACAGATACGCAGTATTTT. Translated: CSVESFSGLAGGGTDTQYF.

By share, this clone ranks as medium-sized. The chain uses TRBV2 and TRBJ2-2; TRBD1 or TRBD2 may be the D gene (5 bases each). V lost 4 bases to trimming and J lost 5 bases, with 11 bases between them. CDR3 length equals 14 residues. The germline V gene has CDR1 SNHLY and CDR2 FYNNEI. The CDR3 here is CASSAFRETGELFF. The CDR3 coding sequence is TGTGCCAGCAGTGCATTCAGGGAGACCGGGGAGCTGTTTTTT.

The chain uses TRBV28 and TRBJ2-2, with D uncertain. This CDR3 has 12 amino acids. CDR1 is MDHEN, CDR2 SYDVKM, per germline. The V gene lost 7 bases and the J gene lost 1 base, with 4 bases spanning the gap. For the CDR3, the DNA is TGTGCCAGCAAGGAGAACACCGGGGAGCTGTTTTTT. It is translated as CASKENTGELFF.